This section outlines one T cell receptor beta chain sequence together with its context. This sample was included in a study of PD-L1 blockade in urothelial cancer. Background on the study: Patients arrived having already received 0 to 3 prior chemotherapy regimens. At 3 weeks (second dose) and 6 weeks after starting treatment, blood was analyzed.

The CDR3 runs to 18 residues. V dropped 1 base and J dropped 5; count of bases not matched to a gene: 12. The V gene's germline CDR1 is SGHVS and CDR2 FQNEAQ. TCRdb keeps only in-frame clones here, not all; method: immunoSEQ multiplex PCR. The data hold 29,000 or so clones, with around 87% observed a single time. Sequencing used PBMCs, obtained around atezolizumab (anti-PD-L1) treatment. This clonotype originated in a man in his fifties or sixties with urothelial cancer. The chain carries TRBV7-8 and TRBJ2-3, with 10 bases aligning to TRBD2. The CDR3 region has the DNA TGTGCCAGCAGCTTAGAGTTTGGTAGCGGGAGGCAGGTAGATACGCAGTATTTT. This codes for CASSLEFGSGRQVDTQYF.